A single sample gave rise to the 11 T cell receptor beta chains below, sequenced in a study of blood T cell repertoires in COVID-19. Method: immunoSEQ multiplex PCR; TCRdb's copy keeps in-frame clones and lacks some. The table includes over 200,000 clones, 70% to 85% detected once. Sequenced sample: PBMCs or T cells enriched from blood (not recorded which). These receptors all stem from a man aged 35 to 55 who had recovered from COVID-19.

The J gene is TRBJ1-1, the V gene TRBV9; maybe TRBD1 (6 bases). The CDR3 extends over 15 amino acids. V lost 4 bases, J lost 0 bases, and 13 bases lay in between. Germline loops: CDR1 SGDLS, CDR2 YYNGEE. CDR3 loop: CASSLRGGLNTEAFF. The DNA for the CDR3 is TGTGCCAGCAGCCTAAGAGGGGGATTGAACACTGAAGCTTTCTTT.

The J gene is TRBJ2-7, the V gene TRBV5-4; possible D gene TRBD1, 5 bases. The V gene's germline CDR1 is SGHNT and CDR2 YYREEE (reference sequence). V was shortened by 2 bases and J by 5 bases, with 11 bases between the two germline ends. CDR3 length: 13 amino acids. The CDR3 region has the DNA TGTGCCAGCAGCTTCAGGGATTCCAACGAGCAGTACTTC. Its translation is CASSFRDSNEQYF.

The chain couples TRBV27 to TRBJ2-7; D possibly corresponds to TRBD1 (6 bases). V was shortened by 6 bases and J by 5 bases, with 14 bases between the two germline ends. This CDR3 is built from 13 residues. Germline values: CDR1 MNHEY, CDR2 SMNVEV (reference sequence). This chain's CDR3 is CASSPPTGNEQYF. As DNA, the CDR3 is TGTGCCAGCAGCCCGCCGACAGGAAACGAGCAGTACTTC.

This sequence joins TRBV6-1 and TRBJ1-5; D uncertain. Germline V gives CDR1 MNHNS, CDR2 SASEGT. The CDR3 has 12 amino acids. V was cut by 0 bases and J by 6 bases, with 3 bases left in between. The CDR3 nucleotides read TGTGCCAGCAGTGAAGCCGGTCAGCCCCAGCATTTT. It translates to CASSEAGQPQHF.

The rearrangement joins TRBV5-6 to TRBJ1-2; TRBD1 matches 7 bases. The CDR3 sequence is 17 residues long. CDR1 is SGHDT, CDR2 YYEEEE, per germline. With V trimmed by 5 bases and J by 0 bases, 13 bases remained unmatched. This chain's CDR3 is CASRNTLDRRANYGYTF. The CDR3, as DNA: TGTGCCAGCAGAAATACTTTGGACAGGCGAGCTAACTATGGCTACACCTTC. Full variable domain (rest looked up from reference TRBV5-6 and TRBJ1-2): DAGVTQSPTHLIKTRGQQVTLRCSPKSGHDTVSWYQQALGQGPQFIFQYYEEEERQRGNFPDRFSGHQFPNYSSELNVNALLLGDSALYLCASRNTLDRRANYGYTFGSGTRLTVV.

The chain is built from TRBV15 and TRBJ1-4; 7 bases fit TRBD1. This CDR3 spans 14 amino acids. Germline CDR1 and CDR2: LNHNV and YYDKDF (reference sequence). The J segment lost 4 bases and the V segment lost 6 bases, leaving 5 bases of the junction unmatched. The CDR3 is CATRFSGGNEKLFF. CDR3 nucleotide sequence: TGTGCCACCAGGTTTTCAGGGGGTAATGAAAAACTGTTTTTT.

The V and J genes are TRBV25-1 and TRBJ2-7, with 8 bases identical to TRBD1. The V gene's germline CDR1 is MGHDK and CDR2 SYGVNS. The CDR3 contains 13 residues. J was trimmed by 7 bases and V by 4 bases; bases with no gene match: 6. The CDR3 here is CASSGQGAGEQYF. In DNA form, the CDR3 reads TGTGCCAGCAGTGGCCAGGGGGCTGGTGAGCAGTACTTC.

The chain carries TRBV2 and TRBJ2-6, with D unresolved. With 3 bases removed from V and 0 bases from J, the gap between germline ends came to 6 bases. CDR1 is SNHLY, CDR2 FYNNEI, per germline. CDR3 length: 15 amino acids. The DNA for the CDR3 is TGTGCCAGCAGTGACATGAGCTCTGGGGCCAACGTCCTGACTTTC. It translates to CASSDMSSGANVLTF.

Of note for this clone: Different DNA sequences within this sample yield the same CDR3. J is TRBJ2-6 and V is TRBV5-8, with 7 bases aligning to TRBD1. The CDR3 is 19 amino acids. In germline, CDR1 is SGHTS, CDR2 YDEGEE. The ends lost 4 bases at V and 0 bases at J; junction bases unmatched: 13. In DNA, the CDR3 is TGTGCCAGCAGCCTGGCCCCGGGACAGTACACCTCTGGGGCCAACGTCCTGACTTTC. It codes for CASSLAPGQYTSGANVLTF.

The rearrangement uses TRBV28 and TRBJ1-3, with D perhaps TRBD1 (5 bases). This CDR3 contains 14 residues. Germline CDR1 MDHEN, CDR2 SYDVKM. V was shortened by 6 bases and J by 3 bases, with 12 bases between the two germline ends. The CDR3 DNA sequence: TGTGCCAGCAGCAGGGAGGCGGGTGGAAACACCATATATTTT. Its translation is CASSREAGGNTIYF.

The chain is built from TRBV6-2 or TRBV6-3 and TRBJ2-3; 7 nucleotides line up with TRBD2. The CDR3 contains 14 residues. Germline V gene sequence: CDR1 MNHEY, CDR2 SVGEGT. With 2 bases clipped from V and 4 bases from J, the junction kept 3 bases outside the gene matches. The CDR3 coding sequence is TGTGCCAGCAGTTACGGCGGGAGCTCAGATACGCAGTATTTT. Its protein product is CASSYGGSSDTQYF.